This TCR beta chain originates from a study of shared clonotypes between healthy human individuals. Study findings and constraints: Generally, naive subsets came out with larger estimated richness than memory subsets.

Sequencing was performed with immunoSEQ multiplex PCR; in TCRdb, only in-frame clones are kept and a portion is missing. The sample has over 2,000,000 clones; 93% are singletons. CD45RO-negative cells were positively selected for CCR7, leaving out terminally differentiated effector memory CD45RA+ cells. Study donors comprised healthy, HIV-negative adults devoid of recent acute infection or vaccination. The donors, all of them Caucasian adults, lived in Nashville, Tennessee. With regard to this clone: What it binds is not known.

The germline gives CDR1 SGHTA, CDR2 FQGNSA. The CDR3 is made up of 17 amino acids. V lost 7 bases, J lost 0 bases, and 16 bases lay in between. This chain joins TRBV7-2 and TRBJ2-6; D uncertain. The sample consisted of naive CD8+ T cells from PBMCs. This TCR was sampled from a man aged 18 to 29 in good health. Some clones in this sample may be carry-over from other donors' samples. CDR3 sequence (DNA): TGTGCCAGCACGCTAAAGGTCTACCTCTCTGGGGCCAACGTCCTGACTTTC. The encoded protein is CASTLKVYLSGANVLTF.